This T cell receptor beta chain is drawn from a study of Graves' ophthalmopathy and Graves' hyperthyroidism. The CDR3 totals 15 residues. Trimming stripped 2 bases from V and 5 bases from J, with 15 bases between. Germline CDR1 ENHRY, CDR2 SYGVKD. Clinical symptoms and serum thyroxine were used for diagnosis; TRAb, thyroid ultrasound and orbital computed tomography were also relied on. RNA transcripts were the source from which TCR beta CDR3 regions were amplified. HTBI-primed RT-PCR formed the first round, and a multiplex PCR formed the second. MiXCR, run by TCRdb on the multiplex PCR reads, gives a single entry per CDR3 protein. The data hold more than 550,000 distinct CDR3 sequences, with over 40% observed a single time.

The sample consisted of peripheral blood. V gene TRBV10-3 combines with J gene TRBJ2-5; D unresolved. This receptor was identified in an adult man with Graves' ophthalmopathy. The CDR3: CAISERRVGEETQYF. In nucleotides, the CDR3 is TGTGCCATCAGTGAGCGCCGTGTGGGCGAGGAGACCCAGTACTTC.